The 2 T cell receptor beta chains in this list originate from one sample, sequenced in a study of cytomegalovirus exposure and HLA in healthy donors. The PCR made use of 60 Vbeta and 13 Jbeta primers. Repertoires were generated with immunoSEQ multiplex PCR, while TCRdb's copy carries only in-frame clones and drops some. The sample's table shows fewer than 150,000 clones. The sequenced material came from PBMCs. The receptors were sampled from an older woman in good health and CMV-seronegative.

This chain joins TRBV6-4 and TRBJ1-1; D is unresolved. This CDR3 region has 15 residues. The germline V gene encodes CDR1 MRHNA and CDR2 SNTAGT. V lost 3 bases and J 0 bases, leaving 11 bases between the germline ends. CDR3 residues: CASSEEAGMNTEAFF. In DNA form, the CDR3 reads TGTGCCAGCAGTGAAGAGGCGGGGATGAACACTGAAGCTTTCTTT.

V usage is TRBV2 and J usage is TRBJ1-4, with 9 bases lining up with TRBD1. The germline V gene encodes CDR1 SNHLY and CDR2 FYNNEI. The ends lost 7 bases at V and 9 bases at J; junction bases unmatched: 9. CDR3 length equals 14 residues. DNA of the CDR3: TGTGCCAGCACCCCAGAGACAGGGGGGAAAAAACTGTTTTTT. It is translated as CASTPETGGKKLFF.